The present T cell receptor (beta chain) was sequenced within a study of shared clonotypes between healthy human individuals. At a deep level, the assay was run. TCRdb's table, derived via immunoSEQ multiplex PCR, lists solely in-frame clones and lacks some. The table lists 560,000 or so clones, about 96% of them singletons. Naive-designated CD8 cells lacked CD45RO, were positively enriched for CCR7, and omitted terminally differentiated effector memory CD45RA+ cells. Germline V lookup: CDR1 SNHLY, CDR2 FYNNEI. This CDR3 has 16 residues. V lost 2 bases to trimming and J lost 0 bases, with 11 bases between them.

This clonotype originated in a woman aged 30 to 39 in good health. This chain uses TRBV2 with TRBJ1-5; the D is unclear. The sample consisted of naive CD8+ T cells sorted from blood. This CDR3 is CASSERTPRSNQPQHF. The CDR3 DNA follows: TGTGCCAGCAGTGAAAGGACCCCACGTAGCAATCAGCCCCAGCATTTT. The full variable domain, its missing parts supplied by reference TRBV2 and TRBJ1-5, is EPEVTQTPSHQVTQMGQEVILRCVPISNHLYFYWYRQILGQKVEFLVSFYNNEISEKSEIFDDQFSVERPDGSNFTLKIRSTKLEDSAMYFCASSERTPRSNQPQHFGDGTRLSIL.